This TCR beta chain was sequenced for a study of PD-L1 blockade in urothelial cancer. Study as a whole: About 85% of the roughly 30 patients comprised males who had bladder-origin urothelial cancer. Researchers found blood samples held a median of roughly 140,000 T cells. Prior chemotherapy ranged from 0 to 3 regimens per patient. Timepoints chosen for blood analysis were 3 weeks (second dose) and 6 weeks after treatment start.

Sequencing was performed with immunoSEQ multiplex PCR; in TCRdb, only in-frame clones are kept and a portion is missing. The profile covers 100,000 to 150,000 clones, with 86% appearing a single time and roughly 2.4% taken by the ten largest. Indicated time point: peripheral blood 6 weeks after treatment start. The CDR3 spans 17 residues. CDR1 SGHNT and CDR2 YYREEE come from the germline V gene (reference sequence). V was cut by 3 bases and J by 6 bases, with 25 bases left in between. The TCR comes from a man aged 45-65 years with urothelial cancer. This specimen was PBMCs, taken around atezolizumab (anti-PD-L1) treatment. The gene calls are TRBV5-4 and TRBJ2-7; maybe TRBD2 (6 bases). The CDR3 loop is CASSWGGKAGVLLEQYF. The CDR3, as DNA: TGTGCCAGCAGCTGGGGCGGTAAAGCGGGCGTTCTCCTCGAGCAGTACTTC.